This T cell receptor (beta chain) was observed in a study of blood T cell repertoires in COVID-19. Assay: immunoSEQ multiplex PCR; the TCRdb copy retains only in-frame clones and omits some. The sample yields roughly 280,000 clones, roughly nine tenths seen once. Recovered participants had two consecutive negative NP/OP PCR tests, healthcare professional clearance, or symptom resolution. V gave up 1 base and J gave up 1 base, with 13 bases separating them. There are 16 residues in the CDR3. CDR1 is MGHRA, CDR2 YSYEKL, per germline. The sequenced sample was PBMCs or T cells enriched from blood (not recorded which). The source is a woman between 18 and 29 years old who had recovered from COVID-19. The rearrangement links TRBV4-1 to TRBJ2-5, with D perhaps matching TRBD1 (5 bases). CDR3 amino acids: CASSQARVRSQETQYF. CDR3 nucleotide sequence: TGCGCCAGCAGCCAAGCCAGGGTCCGCAGCCAAGAGACCCAGTACTTC.